The sequence of this T cell receptor (beta chain) was determined in a study of glioma-infiltrating T cells after dendritic cell vaccination. In germline, CDR1 is MNHNS, CDR2 SASEGT. The CDR3 sequence is 14 residues long. Unmatched junction bases numbered 10, after V lost 7 bases and J lost 4 bases. Data came from immunoSEQ multiplex PCR; TCRdb stores just in-frame clones and leaves some out. Of roughly 80,000 clones in the sample, roughly 90% are singletons; the top ten hold about 3.2%. The sequence derives from a human donor with glioblastoma. Material: blood, obtained before dendritic cell vaccination. The rearrangement joins TRBV6-1 to TRBJ2-7; 7 bases agree with TRBD1. The CDR3 loop is CASMEQGFSYEQYF. CDR3 DNA sequence: TGTGCCAGCATGGAACAGGGGTTCTCGTACGAGCAGTACTTC.